This T cell receptor (beta chain) was identified in a study of T cell responses to AZD1222 COVID-19 vaccine (dated by TCRdb to about 2021). A note on the overall study: AZD1222 recipients given second doses at about 4 weeks or at about 12 weeks were pooled, since spike-specific TCR depth and breadth were not found to differ between the two schedules. A total of over 230 trial participants underwent TCR sequencing, of whom 207 received two doses of AZD1222 and about 25 received two doses of the MenACWY control vaccine. Trial participants were enrolled by age into subgroups of 18-55, 56-69 and 70-plus years, and about 150, 27 and 61 TCR-sequenced participants, respectively, were included in these subgroups. What the study reported, not specific to this receptor: Participants were mostly white British and included more females than males, and it was suggested by the authors that clonal diversity may have been underestimated. Nearly half of unique spike-specific TCRs reportedly recognized epitopes outside regions mutated in the B.1.351 and B.1.1.7 variants. The vaccine-associated CD4 TCRs covered the entire spike protein, and the dominant responses fell in regions 160-218 and 743-854. Conclusions about previously exposed vaccinees are limited because only six or seven AZD1222 recipients were SARS-CoV-2 seropositive at baseline. In the small 56-69-year group, the increase in depth fell short of significance, most likely because of low power. After two AZD1222 doses, spike-specific TCR breadth and depth were significantly higher than at day 0 and than in MenACWY recipients. Because no day 14 peak-response samples were available, the repertoires could be characterized only after the peak T cell response.

The CDR3 regions of human TCRbeta chains were analyzed by immunosequencing. Under the source paper's analysis protocol: TCRs in the repertoires were matched against a reference library of SARS-CoV-2-specific TCRs that had been generated with the MIRA antigen-specificity platform. Breadth was defined as the fraction of unique TCRs that were SARS-CoV-2-associated, and depth was defined as the fraction of total T cells that were SARS-CoV-2-associated. Using the MIRA data, every spike-specific TCR was mapped to the spike region that the TCR reacted to and assigned to either a CD4 or a CD8 class. Log10-transformed breadth and depth values were compared by one-way ANOVA with Sidak's multiple comparisons tests. Held by TCRdb, this immuneACCESS table contains in-frame sequences only and omits some clones. Under half of the omission traces to an unresolved V gene where checked; the cause of the rest is unknown. The D gene and trimming were derived from the DNA, and the V and J assignments and clone size from that table. Recorded for this sample are 85,000 to 100,000 clones; 70% to 80% of them occurred a single time. The ten top clones hold under 25% of the sample.

The time point label for this specimen denotes: baseline before first vaccination. The vaccinee samples were drawn from two UK trials, COV001 and COV002, one of which was a single-blind randomized controlled phase 2/3 trial testing AZD1222 (ChAdOx1 nCoV-19) in healthy adults. For TCRbeta chain sequencing, PBMC samples from trial participants were taken at day 0 and at day 28 after the second dose. This clone was recorded a few times. What this receptor recognizes is not known. No base qualities exist here, and no much larger clone lies one base off it. This sequence originates from an adult in good health. The starting material was peripheral blood, obtained on day 0 of AZD1222 vaccination.

The DNA reads TGTGCCTGGAGTGGCTGGGACAGAACCTACGAGCAGTACTTC. Its protein reads: CAWSGWDRTYEQYF. The chain is assembled from TRBV30 and TRBJ2-7; TRBD1 aligns with 7 central bases. CDR1 and CDR2 (GTSNPN, SVGIG) derive from the germline V gene (reference sequence). From the cysteine up to the phenylalanine, the CDR3 has a length of 14 residues. Only the CDR3 region is kept as DNA, spanning 42 bases read in frame from base 1. V and J are trimmed by 1 base and 2 bases, and the gene matches miss 5 bases of the junction.